This T cell receptor (beta chain) originates from a study of shared clonotypes between healthy human individuals. TCRdb's table, derived via immunoSEQ multiplex PCR, lists solely in-frame clones and lacks some. Of around 2,000,000 clones listed, about 95% are singletons. The ends were cut back, 0 bases at V and 5 bases at J, with 8 bases in the middle. The CDR3 sequence is 13 residues long. CD8 cells regarded as naive lacked CD45RO, were positively chosen for CCR7, and omitted terminally differentiated effector memory CD45RA+ cells. Sequencing input: naive CD8+ T cells sorted from blood. This receptor was identified in a man between 18 and 29 years old in good health. The chain uses TRBV23-1 and TRBJ2-7; D remains ambiguous. TRBV23-1 is designated an ORF whose function remains uncertain. The CDR3 protein is CASSQSGRDEQYF. Here the CDR3 DNA reads TGCGCCAGCAGTCAATCAGGAAGGGACGAGCAGTACTTC.